This is a list of T cell receptor beta chains from one sample in a study of blood T cell repertoires in COVID-19. Using immunoSEQ multiplex PCR, the repertoire was profiled, and TCRdb retains in-frame clones only, with some absent. The sample includes 50,000 to 75,000 clones, roughly 78% of them seen just once. What was sequenced was peripheral blood. All receptors come from a man between 60 and 75 years old with acute or convalescent COVID-19. The CDR3 runs from the conserved cysteine through the conserved F or W. Each record gives: J gene, V gene, D gene, clone size, CDR3 DNA, CDR3 protein. A D gene is named only where the DNA matches it firmly. A row's size may be missing; if present it is once, few, many or a size class.

j_gene: TRBJ2-1; v_gene: TRBV11-2; d_gene: TRBD2; abundance: few; CDR3nt: TGTGCCAGCAGCCGGGGACTAGCGACGAAGGATGAGCAGTTCTTC; CDR3aa: CASSRGLATKDEQFF
j_gene: TRBJ2-7; v_gene: TRBV5-1; d_gene: NA; abundance: few; CDR3nt: TGCGCCAGCAGCTTGGAACAGAACTACGAGCAGTACTTC; CDR3aa: CASSLEQNYEQYF
j_gene: TRBJ1-2; v_gene: TRBV12-3/TRBV12-4; d_gene: TRBD1; abundance: NA; CDR3nt: TGTGCCAGCACTTGGACAGGGAACTATGGCTACACCTTC; CDR3aa: CASTWTGNYGYTF
j_gene: TRBJ2-3; v_gene: TRBV9; d_gene: NA; abundance: NA; CDR3nt: TGTGCCAGCAGCGACGATCCGGGGGAAAGCACAGATACGCAGTATTTT; CDR3aa: CASSDDPGESTDTQYF
j_gene: TRBJ1-2; v_gene: TRBV6-5; d_gene: NA; abundance: NA; CDR3nt: TGTGCAGCAGTTACGGGGGGCTATGGCTACACCTTC; CDR3aa: CAAVTGGYGYTF
j_gene: TRBJ2-5; v_gene: TRBV5-5; d_gene: NA; abundance: NA; CDR3nt: TGTGCCAGCAGCAACGGACAGTTCAGAGAGACCCAGTACTTC; CDR3aa: CASSNGQFRETQYF
j_gene: TRBJ1-2; v_gene: TRBV13; d_gene: TRBD1; abundance: NA; CDR3nt: TGTGCCAGCAGCCATGGGACAGGGGACTATGGCTACACCTTC; CDR3aa: CASSHGTGDYGYTF
j_gene: TRBJ1-4; v_gene: TRBV10-3; d_gene: TRBD1; abundance: NA; CDR3nt: TGTGCCATCAGCAAAGACAGGGGGCAGACTAATGAAAAACTGTTTTTT; CDR3aa: CAISKDRGQTNEKLFF
j_gene: TRBJ2-5; v_gene: TRBV7-9; d_gene: NA; abundance: once; CDR3nt: TGTGCCAGCAGCCAGACAGGCTCGGAGACCCAGTACTTC; CDR3aa: CASSQTGSETQYF
j_gene: TRBJ1-3; v_gene: TRBV13; d_gene: NA; abundance: NA; CDR3nt: TGTGCCAGCAGCTTTGGGTGGGGGACACCAACGGGAGGAAACACCATATATTTT; CDR3aa: CASSFGWGTPTGGNTIYF
j_gene: TRBJ1-1; v_gene: TRBV30; d_gene: NA; abundance: NA; CDR3nt: TGTGCCTGGGGCCGCCGAGGAGCCGAAGCTTTCTTT; CDR3aa: CAWGRRGAEAFF
j_gene: TRBJ1-5; v_gene: TRBV6-2/TRBV6-3; d_gene: TRBD1; abundance: NA; CDR3nt: TGTGCCAGCAGCCCAACGACAGGGGGCGCGAGCAATCAGCCCCAGCATTTT; CDR3aa: CASSPTTGGASNQPQHF
j_gene: TRBJ2-3; v_gene: TRBV9; d_gene: TRBD1; abundance: once; CDR3nt: TGTGCCAGCAGCGCCCCAGGGGGCAGTTTAACGGATACGCAGTATTTT; CDR3aa: CASSAPGGSLTDTQYF
j_gene: TRBJ1-5; v_gene: TRBV12-3/TRBV12-4; d_gene: TRBD1; abundance: NA; CDR3nt: TGTGCCAGCAGTTTACAGGGGGCCCAGCCCCAGCATTTT; CDR3aa: CASSLQGAQPQHF
j_gene: TRBJ1-2; v_gene: TRBV30; d_gene: NA; abundance: NA; CDR3nt: TGTGCCTGGAGTTTACAAGCCCCATTCCCGGGACATCAAAGCGGCTACACCTTC; CDR3aa: CAWSLQAPFPGHQSGYTF
j_gene: TRBJ1-1; v_gene: TRBV5-1; d_gene: NA; abundance: NA; CDR3nt: TGCGCCAGCAGGCACCTAGACAGTACCACTGAAGCTTTCTTT; CDR3aa: CASRHLDSTTEAFF
j_gene: TRBJ2-3; v_gene: TRBV18; d_gene: TRBD1; abundance: NA; CDR3nt: TGTGCCAGCTCGCCAATTCCGGGACAGCGAGCCTCAGATACGCAGTATTTT; CDR3aa: CASSPIPGQRASDTQYF
j_gene: TRBJ2-2; v_gene: TRBV2; d_gene: NA; abundance: NA; CDR3nt: TGTGCCAGCAGTCTTAGGAACACCGGGGAGCTGTTTTTT; CDR3aa: CASSLRNTGELFF
j_gene: TRBJ2-4; v_gene: TRBV9; d_gene: NA; abundance: NA; CDR3nt: TGTGCCAGCAGCCCGACTACGGGGACCAAAAACATTCAGTACTTC; CDR3aa: CASSPTTGTKNIQYF
j_gene: TRBJ1-3; v_gene: TRBV6-6; d_gene: NA; abundance: NA; CDR3nt: TGTGCCAGCAGTCCCCCCTTGGAGACCCGATGGAAACGCTCTGGAAACACCATATATTTT; CDR3aa: CASSPPLETRWKRSGNTIYF
j_gene: TRBJ2-5; v_gene: TRBV10-3; d_gene: NA; abundance: NA; CDR3nt: TGTGCCATCGGGGTCGGCGGGACTTCAGAGACCCAGTACTTC; CDR3aa: CAIGVGGTSETQYF
j_gene: TRBJ1-6; v_gene: TRBV28; d_gene: NA; abundance: few; CDR3nt: TGTGCCACACTGTCACAACAGGGTTCACCCCTCCACTTT; CDR3aa: CATLSQQGSPLHF
j_gene: TRBJ2-1; v_gene: TRBV6-5; d_gene: TRBD2; abundance: NA; CDR3nt: TGTGCCAGCAGACTAGCGGCCTACAATGAGCAGTTCTTC; CDR3aa: CASRLAAYNEQFF
j_gene: TRBJ2-1; v_gene: TRBV19; d_gene: TRBD2; abundance: NA; CDR3nt: TGTGCCAGTAGTATAGCACTAGCGGGAGGGTCTGAGCAGTTCTTC; CDR3aa: CASSIALAGGSEQFF
j_gene: TRBJ2-3; v_gene: TRBV10-2; d_gene: TRBD2; abundance: NA; CDR3nt: TGCGCCAGCAGTGACAGGGTTAGGACTAGGGGCACAGATACGCAGTATTTT; CDR3aa: CASSDRVRTRGTDTQYF
j_gene: TRBJ1-2; v_gene: TRBV29-1; d_gene: TRBD1; abundance: NA; CDR3nt: TGCAGCGTTGAAGAAACTACAGGGGGAAATAACTATGGCTACACCTTC; CDR3aa: CSVEETTGGNNYGYTF
j_gene: TRBJ1-4; v_gene: TRBV5-1; d_gene: TRBD1; abundance: NA; CDR3nt: TGCGCCAGCAGCGGACAGGGGGCCTCTAATGAAAAACTGTTTTTT; CDR3aa: CASSGQGASNEKLFF
j_gene: TRBJ1-6; v_gene: TRBV28; d_gene: TRBD1; abundance: NA; CDR3nt: TGTGCCAGCAGCCTACAGACAGGGGGTGCTAATTCACCCCTCCACTTT; CDR3aa: CASSLQTGGANSPLHF
j_gene: TRBJ2-1; v_gene: TRBV3-1/TRBV3-2; d_gene: NA; abundance: NA; CDR3nt: TGTGCCAGCAGCCTTAAACCCAGCGGACTCTCAATCACGGAGCAGTTCTTC; CDR3aa: CASSLKPSGLSITEQFF
j_gene: TRBJ1-2; v_gene: TRBV6-5; d_gene: TRBD1; abundance: NA; CDR3nt: TGTGCCAGCAGTTACTTACGGACAGGGGGGGGCTATGGCTACACCTTC; CDR3aa: CASSYLRTGGGYGYTF
j_gene: TRBJ2-7; v_gene: TRBV7-9; d_gene: TRBD1; abundance: NA; CDR3nt: TGTGCCAGCAGCCTGGACAGGTCCTCCGACGAGCAGTACTTC; CDR3aa: CASSLDRSSDEQYF
j_gene: TRBJ2-1; v_gene: TRBV6-6; d_gene: NA; abundance: NA; CDR3nt: TGTGCCAGCAGGAGGGACTCCTACAATGAGCAGTTCTTC; CDR3aa: CASRRDSYNEQFF
j_gene: TRBJ2-7; v_gene: TRBV15; d_gene: TRBD2; abundance: few; CDR3nt: TGTGCCACCAGCAGACCACTAGCGGGATATCACGAGCAGTACTTC; CDR3aa: CATSRPLAGYHEQYF
j_gene: TRBJ2-7; v_gene: TRBV19; d_gene: TRBD2; abundance: NA; CDR3nt: TGTGCCAGTAGTATGTCAGATCTAGCGGGAGGACGGTTTGAGGGCAACGAGCAGTACTTC; CDR3aa: CASSMSDLAGGRFEGNEQYF
j_gene: TRBJ2-7; v_gene: TRBV5-4; d_gene: NA; abundance: once; CDR3nt: TGTGCCAGCAGCTCACAGGGCTACGAGCAGTACTTC; CDR3aa: CASSSQGYEQYF
j_gene: TRBJ2-1; v_gene: TRBV27; d_gene: NA; abundance: NA; CDR3nt: TGTGCCAGCAGCCCCACTACTAGTGTCCCGCATGAGCAGTTCTTC; CDR3aa: CASSPTTSVPHEQFF
j_gene: TRBJ2-1; v_gene: TRBV24-1; d_gene: TRBD2; abundance: NA; CDR3nt: TGTGCCACCAGTGATGGTCCGGGACTAGCGGGAGATAATGAGCAGTTCTTC; CDR3aa: CATSDGPGLAGDNEQFF
j_gene: TRBJ2-7; v_gene: TRBV5-6; d_gene: TRBD1; abundance: NA; CDR3nt: TGTGCCAGCAGCTTGGGTGACAGGGGCTTCTCCTACGAGCAGTACTTC; CDR3aa: CASSLGDRGFSYEQYF
j_gene: TRBJ2-1; v_gene: TRBV4-1; d_gene: TRBD2; abundance: once; CDR3nt: TGCGCCAGCAGCCAGCCCCGGCTAGCGGGCGCTGCTGCCACCTACAATGAGCAGTTCTTC; CDR3aa: CASSQPRLAGAAATYNEQFF
j_gene: TRBJ1-1; v_gene: TRBV15; d_gene: NA; abundance: NA; CDR3nt: TGTGCCACCAGCAGAGGTATGGGGAGTCGGCGAGCTTTCTTT; CDR3aa: CATSRGMGSRRAFF
j_gene: TRBJ2-7; v_gene: TRBV19; d_gene: NA; abundance: NA; CDR3nt: TGTGCCAGTAGTATTTCCCTTTCCGGGAGCGAGCAGTACTTC; CDR3aa: CASSISLSGSEQYF
j_gene: TRBJ2-5; v_gene: TRBV9; d_gene: TRBD1; abundance: NA; CDR3nt: TGTGCCAGCAGCCGATCGACAGGGGCACTCGAGACCCAGTACTTC; CDR3aa: CASSRSTGALETQYF
j_gene: TRBJ1-5; v_gene: TRBV9; d_gene: NA; abundance: NA; CDR3nt: TGTGCCAGCAGCGTACGGGGCAATCAGCCCCAGCATTTT; CDR3aa: CASSVRGNQPQHF
j_gene: TRBJ1-2; v_gene: TRBV27; d_gene: TRBD1; abundance: NA; CDR3nt: TGTGCCAGCAGTTATACGGGACAGGGGTATGGCTACACCTTC; CDR3aa: CASSYTGQGYGYTF
j_gene: TRBJ1-5; v_gene: TRBV6-2/TRBV6-3; d_gene: NA; abundance: NA; CDR3nt: TGTGCCAGCAGCCGTCAGAGGAATCAGCCCCAGCATTTT; CDR3aa: CASSRQRNQPQHF
j_gene: TRBJ2-1; v_gene: TRBV11-3; d_gene: NA; abundance: once; CDR3nt: TGTGCCAGCAGCTATGGGACAAAAGGCGATGAGCAGTTCTTC; CDR3aa: CASSYGTKGDEQFF
j_gene: TRBJ2-1; v_gene: TRBV7-3; d_gene: TRBD2; abundance: NA; CDR3nt: TGTGCCAGCAGCACCGGGACTATCGGGGATGAGCAGTTCTTC; CDR3aa: CASSTGTIGDEQFF
j_gene: TRBJ2-7; v_gene: TRBV6-5; d_gene: TRBD2; abundance: NA; CDR3nt: TGTGCCAGCGCGTCTAGCGGGAATTACGAGCAGTACTTC; CDR3aa: CASASSGNYEQYF
j_gene: TRBJ1-4; v_gene: TRBV15; d_gene: NA; abundance: few; CDR3nt: TGTGCCACCAGCAGAGACAGTAATGAAAAACTGTTTTTT; CDR3aa: CATSRDSNEKLFF
j_gene: TRBJ2-3; v_gene: TRBV24-1; d_gene: NA; abundance: NA; CDR3nt: TGTGCCACCAGTGATTTGCGTGGAGGTGAGGACTCCACAGATACGCAGTATTTT; CDR3aa: CATSDLRGGEDSTDTQYF
j_gene: TRBJ1-1; v_gene: TRBV5-1; d_gene: NA; abundance: NA; CDR3nt: TGCGCCAGCAGTTCTAAGGGGGACACTGAAGCTTTCTTT; CDR3aa: CASSSKGDTEAFF
j_gene: TRBJ1-3; v_gene: TRBV7-9; d_gene: NA; abundance: NA; CDR3nt: TGTGCCAGCAGCTTTGGGCCTCACTCTGGAAACACCATATATTTT; CDR3aa: CASSFGPHSGNTIYF